The 7 T cell receptor beta chains below come from one sample, sequenced in a study of PD-L1 blockade in urothelial cancer. As to time point: pretreatment peripheral blood. Assay: immunoSEQ multiplex PCR; the TCRdb copy retains only in-frame clones and omits some. The sample has roughly 120,000 clones, 70% to 85% seen once; the top ten hold 2.5% to 4%. The specimen comprised PBMCs, sampled around atezolizumab (anti-PD-L1) treatment. Receptors were obtained from a man aged 50 or older with urothelial cancer.

This chain joins TRBV11-2 and TRBJ2-7; 9 positions match TRBD1. Germline V gene data show CDR1 as SGHAT and CDR2 as FQNNGV. The CDR3 loop spans 15 amino acids. V trimming: 6 bases; J trimming: 2 bases; junction bases outside the gene matches: 8. The CDR3 protein is CASSQSTGGTYEQYF. The CDR3 region has the DNA TGTGCCAGCAGTCAAAGCACAGGGGGCACCTACGAGCAGTACTTC. The variable domain in full, with the rest retrieved from reference TRBV11-2 and TRBJ2-7, is EAGVAQSPRYKIIEKRQSVAFWCNPISGHATLYWYQQILGQGPKLLIQFQNNGVVDDSQLPKDRFSAERLKGVDSTLKIQPAKLEDSAVYLCASSQSTGGTYEQYFGPGTRLTVT.

This chain links TRBV19 with TRBJ2-5; 8 nucleotides align to TRBD2. The CDR3 has 13 amino acids. V shed 10 bases and J 1 base; nucleotides not matched to a gene: 5. CDR1 LNHDA and CDR2 SQIVND come from the germline V gene (reference sequence). CDR3 amino acids: CATKGTSQETQYF. CDR3 DNA sequence: TGTGCCACCAAAGGGACTAGCCAAGAGACCCAGTACTTC.

The chain couples TRBV29-1 to TRBJ2-2, with D possibly matching TRBD1 (6 bases). The germline V gene encodes CDR1 SQVTM and CDR2 ANQGSEA. V shed 3 bases and J shed 5 bases, with 16 bases lying between them. The CDR3 is 15 amino acids. CDR3 DNA: TGCAGCGTTGAGGGGACCCGAGGGGGAACCGGGGAGCTGTTTTTT. It yields the protein CSVEGTRGGTGELFF.

This chain connects TRBV5-1 to TRBJ2-1; D may be TRBD2 (5 bases). With 0 bases removed from V and 5 bases from J, the gap between germline ends came to 12 bases. The germline V gene has CDR1 SGHRS and CDR2 YFSETQ. The CDR3 consists of 15 residues. The CDR3 region is CASSLGASGNNEQFF. The CDR3 nucleotides read TGCGCCAGCAGCTTGGGGGCTTCCGGGAACAATGAGCAGTTCTTC. Filled out from reference TRBV5-1 and TRBJ2-1, the complete variable domain reads KAGVTQTPRYLIKTRGQQVTLSCSPISGHRSVSWYQQTPGQGLQFLFEYFSETQRNKGNFPGRFSGRQFSNSRSEMNVSTLELGDSALYLCASSLGASGNNEQFFGPGTRLTVL.

This clone was counted once. The chain combines TRBV4-1 with TRBJ2-6; 11 bases fit TRBD1. Germline V gene lookup returns CDR1 MGHRA and CDR2 YSYEKL. Unmatched junction bases numbered 10, after V lost 4 bases and J lost 2 bases. This CDR3 is 19 amino acids long. The CDR3 sequence: CASSPPTGTGGAGANVLTF. The CDR3 DNA reads as TGCGCCAGCAGCCCGCCCACCGGGACAGGGGGAGCTGGGGCCAACGTCCTGACTTTC.

The genes are TRBV2 and TRBJ2-2, with D uncertain. Germline V gives CDR1 SNHLY, CDR2 FYNNEI. With 6 bases removed from V and 5 bases from J, the gap between germline ends came to 10 bases. The CDR3 contains 13 residues. DNA of the CDR3: TGTGCCAGCAGGACCCAGGCTACCGGGGAGCTGTTTTTT. This codes for CASRTQATGELFF.

The chain employs TRBV19 and TRBJ1-4; D remains ambiguous. Germline loops: CDR1 LNHDA, CDR2 SQIVND (reference sequence). Trimming pared 4 bases from V and 5 bases from J, leaving 8 bases between. The CDR3 runs to 13 residues. The CDR3: CASSKASNEKLFF. The CDR3 nucleotides are TGTGCCAGTAGTAAAGCCTCAAATGAAAAACTGTTTTTT.